These 21 T cell receptor beta chains were sequenced from one sample in a study of shared clonotypes between healthy human individuals (dated by TCRdb to 2020 to 2022). The library was produced with the immunoSEQ multiplex PCR assay. TCRdb took this table from immuneACCESS and kept in-frame rearrangements with V and J called. Such tables lack part of the clones; where checked against another copy, unresolved V genes explain under half of the gap, and the rest is unexplained. For this sample the table gives more than 1.2 million clones, of which approximately 98.5% were detected only once. The ten largest make up 0.36% of the sample. Sequenced input: naive CD4+ T cells sorted from blood. Explained via the paper, the cell subset or site label denotes: CD45RA+ positively selected. The source of these receptors is a man aged 25 to 40 in good health.

This clone has a single count. The chain recombines TRBV4-2 with TRBJ2-4; TRBD2 aligns across 16 bases. The CDR3 is made up of 20 amino acids. The germline V gene encodes CDR1 LGHNA and CDR2 YNFKEQ. The ends lost 0 bases at V and 1 base at J; junction bases unmatched: 6. The CDR3 DNA reads TGTGCCAGCAGCCAAGATCCGGGACTAGCGGGAGGGGGGGCCAAAAACATTCAGTACTTC. It encodes CASSQDPGLAGGGAKNIQYF.

This clone was seen once. The chain employs TRBV18 and TRBJ2-1; 10 bases align to TRBD2. Trimming cost V 0 bases and J 5 bases; bases outside gene matches: 1. CDR1 is KGHSH, CDR2 LQKENI, per germline. The length of the CDR3 is 15 residues. CDR3: CASSPPLAGDNEQFF. For the CDR3, the DNA is TGTGCCAGCTCACCACCGCTAGCGGGAGACAATGAGCAGTTCTTC.

This clone was picked up one time. The chain combines TRBV15 with TRBJ2-1, with TRBD2 matching over 9 bases. Germline lookup yields CDR1 LNHNV and CDR2 YYDKDF (reference sequence). This CDR3 has 15 residues. The V segment lost 3 bases and the J segment 1 base; nucleotides outside the gene matches: 1. The CDR3 loop reads CATSSSGSSYNEQFF. CDR3 sequence (DNA): TGTGCCACCAGCAGTAGCGGGAGTTCCTACAATGAGCAGTTCTTC.

The sample holds one count of this clone. This sequence joins TRBV19 and TRBJ2-3; the D gene is possibly TRBD2 (6 bases). The CDR3 has 13 amino acids. Germline values: CDR1 LNHDA, CDR2 SQIVND (reference sequence). The V end was cut by 7 bases, the J end by 4 bases, with 12 bases between. The CDR3 here is CASNTGEPDTQYF. In DNA form, the CDR3 reads TGTGCCAGTAATACGGGAGAACCAGATACGCAGTATTTT.

V usage is TRBV27 and J usage is TRBJ2-7; D not resolved. Trimming stripped 5 bases from V and 2 bases from J, with 19 bases between. The CDR3 length is 16 residues. In germline, CDR1 is MNHEY, CDR2 SMNVEV (reference sequence). In DNA form, the CDR3 reads TGTGCCAGCAGTCCAGACACCCGACCGACCCCCTACGAGCAGTACTTC. Translating gives CASSPDTRPTPYEQYF.

This chain connects TRBV5-1 to TRBJ1-4; TRBD1 matches 7 bases. The CDR3 has 14 amino acids. Trimming removed 4 bases from V and 4 bases from J; junction bases left unmatched: 4. Germline-derived CDR1 and CDR2 are SGHRS and YFSETQ. In nucleotides, the CDR3 is TGCGCCAGCAGCCTTACAGGGGTTAATGAAAAACTGTTTTTT. Translating gives CASSLTGVNEKLFF.

The V and J genes are TRBV14 and TRBJ2-5, with TRBD2 matching 7 bases. Germline CDR1 SGHDN, CDR2 FVKESK. The CDR3 runs to 14 residues. The V and J ends lost 4 bases and 5 bases, in that order; junction bases with no gene match: 7. CDR3: CASSRTSARETQYF. The CDR3 DNA follows: TGTGCCAGCAGCCGCACTAGCGCGCGGGAGACCCAGTACTTC.

This sequence joins TRBV18 and TRBJ2-1; D is unclear. The germline V gene has CDR1 KGHSH and CDR2 LQKENI. CDR3 length: 12 amino acids. The V end was cut by 4 bases, the J end by 5 bases, with 6 bases between. In DNA, the CDR3 is TGTGCCAGCTCACTTCAGAACAATGAGCAGTTCTTC. Its protein product is CASSLQNNEQFF.

The chain is built from TRBV18 and TRBJ2-7, with 7 bases lining up with TRBD2. This CDR3 region has 16 residues. Germline V CDR1 and CDR2: KGHSH, LQKENI. Trimming took 0 bases from V and 3 from J; bases not matched to a gene: 8. CDR3 bases: TGTGCCAGCTCACCACCGGTCGGGAGGTTTAGCTACGAGCAGTACTTC. Protein product: CASSPPVGRFSYEQYF.

The chain links TRBV7-9 to TRBJ1-1; 7 bases match TRBD1. The junction had 9 bases not matched to a gene; V was cut back by 4 bases and J by 7 bases. This CDR3 comprises 14 residues. CDR1 and CDR2 from the germline V gene are SEHNR and FQNEAQ (reference sequence). CDR3 protein: CASSSLDRRDEAFF. The CDR3, as DNA: TGTGCCAGCAGCTCATTGGACAGGAGAGATGAAGCTTTCTTT.

The V call is TRBV11-2, the J call TRBJ2-7, with D unclear. The length of the CDR3 is 13 residues. The V end was cut by 2 bases, the J end by 3 bases, with 8 bases between. The germline gives CDR1 SGHAT, CDR2 FQNNGV. This CDR3 is CASSLRYDYEQYF. CDR3 in DNA: TGTGCCAGCAGCTTAAGGTACGACTACGAGCAGTACTTC.

This chain connects TRBV6-6 to TRBJ1-3, with D possibly TRBD1 on 5 matching bases. V lost 6 bases and J lost 8, with 23 bases in between. Germline assignment: CDR1 MNHNY and CDR2 SVGAGI (reference sequence). CDR3 length: 16 amino acids. This chain's CDR3 is CASRSPGRSVGDTIYF. CDR3 sequence (DNA): TGTGCCAGCAGGTCTCCGGGACGGTCTGTTGGGGACACCATATATTTT.

V is TRBV4-1 and J is TRBJ2-1; 8 bases match TRBD2. After removal of 3 bases from V and 6 bases from J, the junction contained 7 bases not matched to a gene. The germline CDR1 and CDR2 sequences are MGHRA and YSYEKL. This CDR3 has 15 residues. The CDR3 region is CASSHPGLVTNEQFF. CDR3 DNA: TGCGCCAGCAGCCACCCGGGACTAGTCACCAATGAGCAGTTCTTC.

This rearrangement joins TRBV11-2 to TRBJ2-1; TRBD2 is a possible D gene (5 bases). CDR3 size: 15 residues. Trimming took 6 bases from V and 3 from J, leaving 15 bases between them. The germline CDR1 and CDR2 sequences are SGHAT and FQNNGV. CDR3 sequence reads: CASSRGEAGYNEQFF. The CDR3 nucleotides read TGTGCCAGCAGTCGGGGTGAAGCAGGCTACAATGAGCAGTTCTTC.

In this sample, this clone turned up once. The CDR3 spells CAISLRGDSANTGELFF. The CDR3 DNA reads as TGTGCCATCAGTCTGAGGGGGGACAGCGCGAACACCGGGGAGCTGTTTTTT. The V gene is TRBV10-3, the J gene TRBJ2-2; D perhaps matches TRBD1 (7 bases). CDR1 and CDR2 (germline): ENHRY, SYGVKD. The CDR3 loop spans 17 amino acids. Between the trimmed V and J ends, which lost 5 bases and 0 bases, there was a span of 16 bases.

The rearrangement links TRBV28 to TRBJ2-7; D is perhaps TRBD2 (5 bases). Trimming shortened V by 5 bases and J by 0 bases, and 8 bases separated the two germline ends. The germline V gene encodes CDR1 MDHEN and CDR2 SYDVKM. The CDR3 runs 13 residues. The chain's CDR3 is CASSTGNSYEQYF. DNA for the CDR3: TGTGCCAGCAGTACCGGGAACTCCTACGAGCAGTACTTC.

This sequence joins TRBV19 and TRBJ2-1, with 7 bases lining up with TRBD2. The ends lost 2 bases at V and 0 bases at J; junction bases unmatched: 4. Germline V gene sequence: CDR1 LNHDA, CDR2 SQIVND (reference sequence). CDR3 length: 16 residues. The CDR3 reads CASSISGGGSYNEQFF. CDR3 nucleotides: TGTGCCAGTAGTATAAGTGGCGGGGGCTCCTACAATGAGCAGTTCTTC.

V usage is TRBV7-2 and J usage is TRBJ1-2; D not certain. This CDR3 has 15 residues. Trimming removed 6 bases at V and 4 bases at J, with 18 bases between. Germline V gives CDR1 SGHTA, CDR2 FQGNSA. DNA for the CDR3: TGTGCCAGCAGTTCGAGGACGGATCCCTTCTATGGCTACACCTTC. This translates into CASSSRTDPFYGYTF.

CDR3 amino acids: CASSLAQLTTEAFF. CDR3 bases: TGCGCCAGCAGCTTGGCTCAGCTGACCACTGAAGCTTTCTTT. This chain joins TRBV5-1 and TRBJ1-1, with D unclear. V was cut by 0 bases and J by 4 bases, with 10 bases left in between. The CDR3 runs 14 residues. Germline assignment: CDR1 SGHRS and CDR2 YFSETQ.

The rearrangement uses TRBV7-2 and TRBJ1-5; D is undetermined. CDR1 and CDR2 from the germline V gene are SGHTA and FQGNSA. The CDR3 contains 13 residues. Trimming removed 4 bases at V and 7 bases at J, with 11 bases between. The CDR3 protein is CASSSNREQPQHF. In DNA form, the CDR3 reads TGTGCCAGCAGCTCAAACAGAGAACAGCCCCAGCATTTT.

This chain links TRBV9 with TRBJ2-7; 10 nucleotides agree with TRBD2. The CDR3 consists of 15 residues. V lost 3 bases and J lost 7; bases outside the gene matches: 10. CDR1 SGDLS and CDR2 YYNGEE come from the germline V gene. Here the CDR3 DNA reads TGTGCCAGCAGCGCTCAAGCGGGAGGGCCTTGGGAGCAGTACTTC. Protein sequence: CASSAQAGGPWEQYF. Combining the CDR3 with reference TRBV9 and TRBJ2-7 gives the whole variable domain DSGVTQTPKHLITATGQRVTLRCSPRSGDLSVYWYQQSLDQGLQFLIQYYNGEERAKGNILERFSAQQFPDLHSELNLSSLELGDSALYFCASSAQAGGPWEQYFGPGTRLTVT.